The 13 T cell receptor beta chains below were found in one sample sequenced in a study of T-cell reconstitution after alpha-beta-depleted transplantation in children. TCRbeta library construction was performed incorporating unique molecular identifiers. MiXCR, applied by TCRdb to the PCR reads, yields one record per CDR3 protein. This sample carries around 60,000 distinct CDR3 sequences, approximately 43% of them seen once, and the ten largest clones take about 98%. The source was PBMCs, mostly from graft donor cells, collected 360 days after TCRalphabeta/CD19-depleted stem cell transplant. Receptors originate from a male patient aged 10 to 17 who had a stem cell transplant for acute lymphoblastic leukemia, so the T cells may come from the graft donor.

The chain uses TRBV20-1 and TRBJ1-2, with D unclear. The CDR3 is made up of 11 amino acids. Trimming left V 3 bases short and J 4 bases short, with 6 bases between. From germline, CDR1 is DFQATT and CDR2 SNEGSKA (reference sequence). CDR3 in amino acids: CSASWSYGYTF. In nucleotides, the CDR3 is TGCAGTGCTAGCTGGTCCTATGGCTACACCTTC.

This chain joins TRBV29-1 and TRBJ2-2; D remains ambiguous. Trimming shortened V by 3 bases and J by 2 bases, and 10 bases separated the two germline ends. This CDR3 spans 14 amino acids. Germline CDR1 reads SQVTM; CDR2 reads ANQGSEA. The CDR3 sequence: CSVDGGLNTGELFF. CDR3 DNA: TGCAGCGTTGATGGTGGGCTAAACACCGGGGAGCTGTTTTTT.

The rearrangement links TRBV27 to TRBJ2-7; a weak D match, TRBD1 (6 bases). Germline CDR1 reads MNHEY; CDR2 reads SMNVEV (reference sequence). The CDR3 length is 12 residues. The germline V and J ends were trimmed by 7 bases and 3 bases, with 10 bases remaining between them. Here the CDR3 reads CASIPDSYEQYF. CDR3 nucleotides: TGTGCCAGCATTCCGGACAGCTACGAGCAGTACTTC.

This clonotype showed up just a few times. V and J are TRBV20-1 and TRBJ1-1; D unresolved. The V gene lost 6 bases and the J gene lost 10 bases, with 15 bases spanning the gap. CDR1 is DFQATT, CDR2 SNEGSKA, per germline (reference sequence). There are 11 residues in the CDR3. The CDR3 sequence is CSAGQPSSAFF. The CDR3 region has the DNA TGCAGTGCCGGGCAGCCAAGCTCAGCTTTCTTT.

The V and J genes are TRBV29-1 and TRBJ2-6; D is possibly TRBD1 or TRBD2 (5 bases each). V was cut by 6 bases and J by 4 bases, with 16 bases left in between. Germline-derived CDR1 and CDR2 are SQVTM and ANQGSEA. CDR3 length: 15 residues. The CDR3 spells CSVTGPSAGANVLTF. The CDR3 DNA reads as TGCAGCGTAACGGGACCTTCTGCCGGGGCCAACGTCCTGACTTTC.

CDR3 sequence (DNA): TGTGCCAGCAGCTCATCCCCTGGCGTCCCGGGACATTGGGAATACGGGGAGCTGTTTTTT. Encoded protein: CASSSSPGVPGHWEYGELFF. The gene calls are TRBV11-1 and TRBJ2-2, with D maybe TRBD1 (6 bases). Trimming removed 4 bases from V and 7 bases from J, with 31 bases in between. The CDR3 covers 20 residues. Germline CDR1 and CDR2: SGHAT and FQDESV (reference sequence).

V and J are TRBV24-1 and TRBJ2-7; D perhaps matches TRBD1 (5 bases). The germline V gene encodes CDR1 KGHDR and CDR2 SFDVKD. The CDR3 runs to 14 residues. The V end was cut by 7 bases, the J end by 2 bases, with 14 bases between. CDR3 residues: CATSKGERTYEQYF. For the CDR3, the DNA is TGTGCCACCAGCAAAGGGGAAAGGACCTACGAGCAGTACTTC.

This chain links TRBV9 with TRBJ2-4; D is unresolved. CDR1 is SGDLS and CDR2 is YYNGEE in the germline V gene. This CDR3 is 16 amino acids long. V lost 4 bases and J 0 bases, leaving 14 bases between the germline ends. The CDR3 nucleotides are TGTGCCAGCAGCCCAAACCTGGGGATAGCCAAAAACATTCAGTACTTC. Protein product: CASSPNLGIAKNIQYF. The variable domain in full, completed from reference TRBV9 and TRBJ2-4, reads DSGVTQTPKHLITATGQRVTLRCSPRSGDLSVYWYQQSLDQGLQFLIQYYNGEERAKGNILERFSAQQFPDLHSELNLSSLELGDSALYFCASSPNLGIAKNIQYFGAGTRLSVL.

The chain carries TRBV28 and TRBJ2-7; D possibly corresponds to TRBD2 (5 bases). This CDR3 spans 13 amino acids. Germline lookup yields CDR1 MDHEN and CDR2 SYDVKM. The V gene lost 3 bases and the J gene lost 5 bases, with 11 bases spanning the gap. This CDR3 reads CASSFRPGDEQYF. The CDR3 nucleotides read TGTGCCAGCAGTTTTCGTCCCGGGGACGAGCAGTACTTC.

There are a few counts of this clonotype. The chain has TRBV15 and TRBJ2-7, with unresolved D. The germline gives CDR1 LNHNV, CDR2 YYDKDF (reference sequence). The CDR3 sequence is 15 residues long. V was trimmed by 2 bases and J by 0 bases, leaving 11 bases between them. The CDR3 here is CATSRPRTDSYEQYF. The CDR3 nucleotides read TGTGCCACCAGCAGACCCAGGACGGACTCCTACGAGCAGTACTTC.

V gene TRBV5-4 combines with J gene TRBJ2-2, with 8 bases aligning to TRBD1. This CDR3 contains 15 residues. The ends lost 4 bases at V and 2 bases at J; junction bases unmatched: 4. Germline assignment: CDR1 SGHNT and CDR2 YYREEE (reference sequence). CDR3 nucleotides: TGTGCCAGCAGCGCCGGACAGGGCAACACCGGGGAGCTGTTTTTT. It is translated as CASSAGQGNTGELFF.

V usage is TRBV28 and J usage is TRBJ2-1; possibly TRBD2 for D (5 bases). CDR1 and CDR2 (germline): MDHEN, SYDVKM. There are 12 residues in the CDR3. V gave up 5 bases and J gave up 7 bases, with 9 bases separating them. CDR3 DNA sequence: TGTGCCAGCAGTCGAGGACTGAATGAGCAGTTCTTC. Translating it yields CASSRGLNEQFF.

The chain links TRBV7-8 to TRBJ2-7, with D tentatively TRBD1 (5 bases). This CDR3 is 14 amino acids long. From germline, CDR1 is SGHVS and CDR2 FQNEAQ. V was clipped by 5 bases and J by 6 bases, with 17 bases between them. CDR3: CASSPPTVTIEQYF. The CDR3 bases are TGTGCCAGCAGCCCCCCGACAGTTACTATCGAGCAGTACTTC.